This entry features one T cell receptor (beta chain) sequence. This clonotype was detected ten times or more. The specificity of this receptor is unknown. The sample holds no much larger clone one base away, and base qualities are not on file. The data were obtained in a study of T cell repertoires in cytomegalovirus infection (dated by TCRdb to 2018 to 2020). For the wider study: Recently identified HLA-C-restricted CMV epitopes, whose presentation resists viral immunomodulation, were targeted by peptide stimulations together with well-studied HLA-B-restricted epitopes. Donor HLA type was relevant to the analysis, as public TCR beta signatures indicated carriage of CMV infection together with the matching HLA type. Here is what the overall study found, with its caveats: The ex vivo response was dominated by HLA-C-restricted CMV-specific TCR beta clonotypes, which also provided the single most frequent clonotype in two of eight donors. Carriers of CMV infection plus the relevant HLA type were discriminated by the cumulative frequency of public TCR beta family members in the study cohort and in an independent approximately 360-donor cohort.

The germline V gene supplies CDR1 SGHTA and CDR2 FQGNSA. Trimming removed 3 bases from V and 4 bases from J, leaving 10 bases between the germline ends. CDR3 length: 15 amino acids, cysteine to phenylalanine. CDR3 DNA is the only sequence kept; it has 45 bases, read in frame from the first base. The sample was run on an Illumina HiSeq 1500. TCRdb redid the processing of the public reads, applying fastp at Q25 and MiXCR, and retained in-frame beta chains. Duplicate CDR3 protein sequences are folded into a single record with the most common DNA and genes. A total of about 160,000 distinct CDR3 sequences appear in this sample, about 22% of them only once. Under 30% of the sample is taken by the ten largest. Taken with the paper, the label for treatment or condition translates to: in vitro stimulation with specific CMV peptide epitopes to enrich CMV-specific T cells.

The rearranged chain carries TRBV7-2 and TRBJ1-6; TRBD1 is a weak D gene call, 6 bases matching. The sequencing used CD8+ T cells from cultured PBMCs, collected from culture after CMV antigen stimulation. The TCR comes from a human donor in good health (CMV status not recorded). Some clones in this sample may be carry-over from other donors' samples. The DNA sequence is TGTGCCAGCAGCTTCAGGAGGGGGTATAATTCACCCCTCCACTTT. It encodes CASSFRRGYNSPLHF.